The clone carrying this TCR beta chain was recorded at least ten times. CDR1 is SGHVS, CDR2 FQNEAQ, per germline. The CDR3 sequence is 13 residues long. V was shortened by 5 bases and J by 6 bases, with 12 bases between the two germline ends. Unique molecular identifiers (one per individual cDNA molecule) were attached. MiXCR, applied by TCRdb to the 5' RACE reads, yields one record per CDR3 protein. Seen here are over 85,000 distinct CDR3 sequences, 16% observed once, and the top ten hold 1.3%. This record comes from a study of early T cells in non-severe SARS-CoV-2 infection. Looking at the study overall: Sequencing of unsorted whole blood was done on bulk RNA, leaving chains unpaired.

The sequence was obtained from an adult who was a healthcare worker with PCR-confirmed SARS-CoV-2 infection or an uninfected control (not recorded which). Sequenced sample: whole blood. The chain has TRBV7-8 and TRBJ2-3; tentative D call: TRBD1 (6 bases). The CDR3 spells CASSPDRTDTQYF. The CDR3 DNA reads TGTGCCAGCAGCCCCGACAGGACGGATACGCAGTATTTT.